The clone carrying this T cell receptor (beta chain) came up many times. Its antigen is not known. Researchers took RNA transcripts and amplified the TCR beta CDR3 regions from them. An initial round of RT-PCR targeting the TCR CDR3 relied on the HTBI primer set. One entry per CDR3 protein, called by TCRdb with MiXCR from the multiplex PCR reads. The table shows around 350,000 distinct CDR3 sequences, with around 13% occurring only once. These data come from a study of T cells in Graves' hyperthyroidism and ophthalmopathy. CDR1 is DFQATT and CDR2 is SNEGSKA in the germline V gene (reference sequence). The CDR3 loop spans 15 amino acids. J gave up 6 bases and V 5 bases, and 11 bases lay outside the gene matches. At least 3 on the Clinical Activity Score was recorded for ophthalmopathy patients, who also had NOSPECS grade at least 4 and duration under 3 months. It was uncontrolled infection, other autoimmune disease, pregnancy or lactation that excluded patients.

The study, taken as a whole, reports: The model predicted ophthalmopathy a median around six months before onset.

The chain is built from TRBV20-1 and TRBJ1-5; 9 bases map to TRBD1. The TCR sequence derives from a woman between 25 and 40 years old with Graves' ophthalmopathy. Sequencing was carried out using blood. The CDR3 loop reads CSALPGTGWLQPQHF. The CDR3 DNA is TGCAGTGCTCTCCCCGGGACAGGGTGGCTTCAGCCCCAGCATTTT.